What follows are 28 T cell receptor beta chains derived from one specimen sequenced in a study of T cell changes during pregnancy in multiple sclerosis (dated by TCRdb to about 2019). Library prep was done by the immunoSEQ multiplex PCR assay. The source is immuneACCESS, and TCRdb retained only in-frame sequences with V and J called. Part of the clones is not carried over; for the studies checked, unresolved V genes explain less than half of this, and the remainder is unexplained. The sample contains under 70,000 clones, nearly 95% of them found a single time. About 0.27% of the sample belongs to the ten largest clones. This specimen consisted of CD4+ T cells from peripheral blood mononuclear cells, obtained after pregnancy. These receptors came from a female donor with multiple sclerosis, enrolled in a pregnancy study.

This clone was seen more than once but under ten times. The chain carries TRBV13 and TRBJ1-3; TRBD1 is a possible D gene (5 bases). V dropped 5 bases and J dropped 0 bases, with 11 bases sitting between them. Germline loops: CDR1 PRHDT, CDR2 FYEKMQ (reference sequence). The CDR3 is 15 amino acids. CDR3 loop: CASSADIYSGNTIYF. In nucleotides, the CDR3 is TGTGCCAGCAGCGCGGACATATACTCTGGAAACACCATATATTTT.

For this clone: This sample also contains other DNA sequences that code for the same CDR3. The chain employs TRBV5-6 and TRBJ1-1; D is unresolved. The CDR3 sequence is 11 residues long. Germline CDR1 and CDR2: SGHDT and YYEEEE. V lost 2 bases and J 5 bases, leaving 4 bases between the germline ends. CDR3 sequence reads: CASSFRTEAFF. In DNA, the CDR3 is TGTGCCAGCAGCTTCCGTACTGAAGCTTTCTTT.

The V call is TRBV7-8, the J call TRBJ2-7; D perhaps matches TRBD2 (5 bases). V was pared by 9 bases and J by 3 bases, with 15 bases between. Germline CDR1 and CDR2: SGHVS and FQNEAQ. This CDR3 has 13 amino acids. Written as DNA, the CDR3 is TGTGCCAGTAAGAAGGCTAGCCTCTACGAGCAGTACTTC. It specifies CASKKASLYEQYF.

V and J are TRBV19 and TRBJ2-7; 8 nucleotides match TRBD2. The CDR3 is 13 residues long. The germline CDR1 and CDR2 sequences are LNHDA and SQIVND (reference sequence). The V and J ends lost 1 base and 4 bases, in that order; junction bases with no gene match: 0. DNA for the CDR3: TGTGCCAGTAGTATAGCTAGCGGGTACGAGCAGTACTTC. As protein: CASSIASGYEQYF. Using reference TRBV19 and TRBJ2-7 for the parts outside the CDR3, the full variable domain is DGGITQSPKYLFRKEGQNVTLSCEQNLNHDAMYWYRQDPGQGLRLIYYSQIVNDFQKGDIAEGYSVSREKKESFPLTVTSAQKNPTAFYLCASSIASGYEQYFGPGTRLTVT.

The CDR3 nucleotides read TGTGCCAGCAGCTCTGCCGCCAGCGGGAGTTCTTACAATGAGCAGTTCTTC. It specifies CASSSAASGSSYNEQFF. This sequence joins TRBV2 and TRBJ2-1; 8 bases match TRBD2. Germline loops: CDR1 SNHLY, CDR2 FYNNEI. Trimming at V came to 6 bases and at J to 4 bases, leaving 14 bases not matched to a gene. The CDR3 spans 17 residues.

The gene calls are TRBV11-1 and TRBJ2-2; 7 nucleotides line up with TRBD1. This CDR3 is built from 16 residues. V shed 1 base and J 4 bases; nucleotides not matched to a gene: 6. In germline, CDR1 is SGHAT, CDR2 FQDESV (reference sequence). The CDR3 DNA follows: TGTGCCAGCAGCTTAGGACAGGGCGTCGGCACCGGGGAGCTGTTTTTT. Protein sequence: CASSLGQGVGTGELFF.

CDR3 DNA sequence: TGTGCCAGCAGCCTGGCGGGAGGGCGGAATCAGCCCCAGCATTTT. This translates into CASSLAGGRNQPQHF. The chain joins TRBV5-8 to TRBJ1-5, with unresolved D. Germline V gene sequence: CDR1 SGHTS, CDR2 YDEGEE. Trimming left V 4 bases short and J 4 bases short, with 15 bases between. This CDR3 is 15 amino acids long.

V gene TRBV2 combines with J gene TRBJ1-2; D unclear. V was shortened by 8 bases and J by 3 bases, with 16 bases between the two germline ends. This CDR3 is 14 amino acids long. The germline gives CDR1 SNHLY, CDR2 FYNNEI. The CDR3 protein is CASRPHPADYGYTF. The CDR3 DNA reads TGTGCCAGCCGCCCGCATCCGGCGGACTATGGCTACACCTTC.

The rearrangement uses TRBV27 and TRBJ1-1, with 11 bases that match TRBD1. The CDR3 length is 14 residues. J was trimmed by 4 bases and V by 6 bases; bases with no gene match: 4. The germline V gene has CDR1 MNHEY and CDR2 SMNVEV (reference sequence). The CDR3 region has the DNA TGTGCCAGCAGACCCGGGACAGGGGGCACTGAAGCTTTCTTT. Encoded protein: CASRPGTGGTEAFF.

The V and J genes are TRBV4-2 and TRBJ2-3; the match to TRBD2 covers 12 bases. The CDR3 is 17 amino acids. V shed 1 base, J shed 7 bases, and the junction held 9 bases outside the gene matches. Per the germline V gene, CDR1 is LGHNA and CDR2 is YNFKEQ. The CDR3: CASSQVRLAGVQYTQYF. CDR3 coding DNA: TGTGCCAGCAGCCAAGTAAGACTAGCGGGGGTGCAATATACGCAGTATTTT.

The rearrangement links TRBV9 to TRBJ2-2; no clear D gene. The CDR3 is 13 residues long. Trimming removed 0 bases at V and 5 bases at J, with 5 bases between. Per germline, CDR1 SGDLS and CDR2 YYNGEE. The CDR3 nucleotides are TGTGCCAGCAGCGTAGACTTAACCGGGGAGCTGTTTTTT. Amino acids: CASSVDLTGELFF.

The CDR3 loop reads CASGLSLGGTEAFF. The CDR3 DNA is TGTGCTAGTGGTTTGTCCCTCGGGGGCACTGAAGCTTTCTTT. The chain recombines TRBV12-5 with TRBJ1-1, with D perhaps matching TRBD1 (5 bases). Germline V gene lookup returns CDR1 LGHNT and CDR2 FRNRAP. V dropped 2 bases and J dropped 4 bases, with 11 bases sitting between them. The CDR3 length is 14 residues.

The chain couples TRBV5-1 to TRBJ2-7; maybe TRBD1 (6 bases). V gave up 0 bases and J gave up 7 bases, with 23 bases separating them. Germline CDR1 SGHRS, CDR2 YFSETQ. The CDR3 extends over 17 amino acids. This chain's CDR3 is CASSLGVNAGSQGEQYF. The CDR3 nucleotides read TGCGCCAGCAGCTTGGGAGTTAACGCAGGATCCCAGGGGGAGCAGTACTTC.

The rearrangement joins TRBV10-3 to TRBJ1-2; no definite D call. V shed 2 bases and J shed 4 bases, with 8 bases lying between them. The germline V gene encodes CDR1 ENHRY and CDR2 SYGVKD. This CDR3 comprises 13 residues. The CDR3 is CAISEDLFYGYTF. CDR3 nucleotides: TGTGCCATCAGTGAGGACTTGTTCTATGGCTACACCTTC.

The J gene is TRBJ1-1, the V gene TRBV27, with D perhaps TRBD1 (6 bases). CDR1 and CDR2 (germline): MNHEY, SMNVEV (reference sequence). There are 15 residues in the CDR3. The V and J ends lost 5 bases and 0 bases respectively, with 13 bases between them. The CDR3 here is CASSQTDRMNTEAFF. CDR3 DNA sequence: TGTGCCAGCAGTCAAACCGACAGGATGAACACTGAAGCTTTCTTT.

V is TRBV5-4 and J is TRBJ2-2, with 10 positions matching TRBD2. The CDR3 is 17 residues long. Germline V gene sequence: CDR1 SGHNT, CDR2 YYREEE (reference sequence). V dropped 1 base and J dropped 0; count of bases not matched to a gene: 3. CDR3 residues: CASSLLAGGSNTGELFF. In DNA, the CDR3 is TGTGCCAGCAGCTTGTTAGCGGGGGGATCGAACACCGGGGAGCTGTTTTTT.

The CDR3 nucleotides are TGTGCCAGCAGCTCGTCCGGACAGGGCTATGGCTACACCTTC. Translating gives CASSSSGQGYGYTF. The chain employs TRBV11-2 and TRBJ1-2; 8 bases line up with TRBD1. Looked up from germline, CDR1 is SGHAT and CDR2 is FQNNGV. The CDR3 has 14 amino acids. V lost 4 bases and J lost 4; bases outside the gene matches: 5.

In this sample, this clone turned up a few times. This chain connects TRBV2 to TRBJ1-5; possible D gene TRBD1, 6 bases. The CDR3 sequence is 15 residues long. V dropped 0 bases and J dropped 7 bases, with 13 bases sitting between them. Germline values: CDR1 SNHLY, CDR2 FYNNEI. CDR3 sequence: CASSEARGSGQPQHF. CDR3 DNA: TGTGCCAGCAGTGAAGCAAGGGGGTCGGGACAGCCCCAGCATTTT. Full variable domain (missing parts from reference TRBV2 and TRBJ1-5): EPEVTQTPSHQVTQMGQEVILRCVPISNHLYFYWYRQILGQKVEFLVSFYNNEISEKSEIFDDQFSVERPDGSNFTLKIRSTKLEDSAMYFCASSEARGSGQPQHFGDGTRLSIL.

The J gene is TRBJ2-3, the V gene TRBV11-3; D is possibly TRBD2 (6 bases). The ends were cut back, 8 bases at V and 0 bases at J, with 15 bases in the middle. This CDR3 spans 15 amino acids. The germline V gene has CDR1 SGHNT and CDR2 YENEEA. The CDR3 coding sequence is TGTGCCAGCGCCTCGGGCGGGGCTAGCACAGATACGCAGTATTTT. Protein product: CASASGGASTDTQYF.

This chain joins TRBV5-1 and TRBJ2-1; TRBD2 aligns across 9 bases. The CDR3 length is 16 residues. Germline CDR1 is SGHRS and CDR2 is YFSETQ. J lost 5 bases, V lost 3 bases, and 9 bases had no gene match. CDR3 nucleotide sequence: TGCGCCAGCAGCTCCCGGGTAGCGGGAGCAGACAATGAGCAGTTCTTC. Translated: CASSSRVAGADNEQFF. Based on the CDR3 plus reference TRBV5-1 and TRBJ2-1, the full variable domain is KAGVTQTPRYLIKTRGQQVTLSCSPISGHRSVSWYQQTPGQGLQFLFEYFSETQRNKGNFPGRFSGRQFSNSRSEMNVSTLELGDSALYLCASSSRVAGADNEQFFGPGTRLTVL.

This chain connects TRBV21-1 to TRBJ2-4; the D segment call TRBD1 is taken from the table without a DNA check. TRBV21-1 is a pseudogene segment. This CDR3 has 19 residues. This CDR3 reads CASSKVRQGPLKGKNIQYF. The CDR3 coding sequence is TGTGCCAGCAGCAAAGTAAGACAGGGGCCCCTAAAGGGAAAAAACATTCAGTACTTC.

Concerning this clone itself: A junction end diverges from the germline sequence, so it may reflect a read error. The CDR3 reads CTSRLSGGNEQFF. As DNA, the CDR3 is TGTACCAGCAGGCTTTCCGGAGGCAATGAGCAGTTCTTC. The J gene is TRBJ2-1, the V gene TRBV6-5; D is possibly TRBD2 (5 bases). This CDR3 contains 13 residues. Germline values: CDR1 MNHEY, CDR2 SVGAGI.

The chain employs TRBV27 and TRBJ2-7, with D possibly matching TRBD2 (6 bases). The germline V gene has CDR1 MNHEY and CDR2 SMNVEV (reference sequence). Between the trimmed V and J ends, which lost 5 bases and 6 bases, there was a span of 26 bases. This CDR3 contains 17 residues. Here the CDR3 DNA reads TGTGCCAGCAGTCTCCACGCCTATTCGGTGCGGGGCGGCGAGCAGTACTTC. The encoded protein is CASSLHAYSVRGGEQYF.

The table lists this clone with a count of one. The genes are TRBV27 and TRBJ1-5, with D unresolved. This CDR3 contains 13 residues. CDR1 MNHEY and CDR2 SMNVEV come from the germline V gene (reference sequence). V lost 3 bases and J 5 bases, leaving 8 bases between the germline ends. Here the CDR3 reads CASSFSVDQPQHF. The CDR3 DNA reads as TGTGCCAGCAGTTTCTCGGTTGATCAGCCCCAGCATTTT.

The rearrangement uses TRBV10-3 and TRBJ2-4; 10 bases line up with TRBD1. The CDR3 consists of 15 residues. V dropped 10 bases and J dropped 2; count of bases not matched to a gene: 8. The germline V gene has CDR1 ENHRY and CDR2 SYGVKD. DNA for the CDR3: TGTGCCACCGGACAGGGGGAAGTTACCAAAAACATTCAGTACTTC. This sequence encodes CATGQGEVTKNIQYF.

The chain joins TRBV6-6 to TRBJ1-6; possible D gene TRBD1, 6 bases. Germline V gene data show CDR1 as MNHNY and CDR2 as SVGAGI (reference sequence). This CDR3 is 16 amino acids long. V shed 6 bases and J shed 7 bases, with 19 bases lying between them. The CDR3 DNA reads as TGTGCCAGCAGCCTGAGTCAGGGGAGTAGAAATTCACCCCTCCACTTT. Amino acids: CASSLSQGSRNSPLHF.

This clone was recorded only once. J is TRBJ2-1 and V is TRBV6-6, with TRBD2 matching 12 bases. The germline V gene has CDR1 MNHNY and CDR2 SVGAGI (reference sequence). V dropped 5 bases and J dropped 5; count of bases not matched to a gene: 1. There are 14 residues in the CDR3. The CDR3 is CASSGLAGHNEQFF. The CDR3 bases are TGTGCCAGCAGTGGACTAGCGGGGCACAATGAGCAGTTCTTC.

The gene calls are TRBV11-2 and TRBJ1-4; weak D call: TRBD1 (5 bases). The germline V gene encodes CDR1 SGHAT and CDR2 FQNNGV. The CDR3 totals 14 residues. The V and J ends lost 1 base and 7 bases respectively, with 10 bases between them. The CDR3 DNA is TGTGCCAGCAGCTTAGGGGCAGGGTTTGAAAAACTGTTTTTT. It translates to CASSLGAGFEKLFF.